Here is one T cell receptor (beta chain) with its context. Its matching antigen is unknown. The V and J ends lost 8 bases and 0 bases, in that order; junction bases with no gene match: 7. Germline CDR1 is MNHEY and CDR2 is SVGAGI. This CDR3 has 14 residues. These data originate in a study of T cell responses to AZD1222 COVID-19 vaccine. The assay was immunoSEQ multiplex PCR, and TCRdb's table has in-frame clones only and misses some. There are roughly 100,000 clones in the sample; roughly 88% occur only once, and approximately 22% lies in the top ten. Whole-study results and caveats: The sample set comprised mostly white British donors with more females, and clonal diversity was possibly underestimated.

This sequence originates from an adult in good health. The genes are TRBV6-5 and TRBJ2-7; 7 nucleotides agree with TRBD1. The sequenced sample was peripheral blood, obtained on day 0 of AZD1222 vaccination. CDR3 coding DNA: TGTGCCAGCGGCCGGGACAGAATCTCCTACGAGCAGTACTTC. Protein: CASGRDRISYEQYF.